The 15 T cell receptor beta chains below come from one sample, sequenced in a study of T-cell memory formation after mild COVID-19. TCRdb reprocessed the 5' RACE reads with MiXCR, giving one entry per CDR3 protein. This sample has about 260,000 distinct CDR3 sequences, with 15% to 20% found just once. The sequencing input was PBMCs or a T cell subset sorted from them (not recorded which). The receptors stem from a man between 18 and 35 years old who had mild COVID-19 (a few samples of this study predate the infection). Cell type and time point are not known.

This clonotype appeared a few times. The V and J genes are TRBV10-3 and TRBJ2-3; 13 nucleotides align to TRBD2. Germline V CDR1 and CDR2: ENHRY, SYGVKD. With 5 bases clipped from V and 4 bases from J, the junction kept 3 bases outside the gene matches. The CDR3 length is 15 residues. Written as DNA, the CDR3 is TGTGCCATCAGTCGGACTAGCGGGGGTTCAGATACGCAGTATTTT. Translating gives CAISRTSGGSDTQYF.

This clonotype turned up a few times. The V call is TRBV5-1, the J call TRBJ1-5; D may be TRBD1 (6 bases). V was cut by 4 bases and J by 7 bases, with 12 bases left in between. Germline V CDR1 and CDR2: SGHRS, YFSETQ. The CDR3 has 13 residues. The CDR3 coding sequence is TGCGCCAGCAGCCAGACAGGTTCACAGCCCCAGCATTTT. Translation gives CASSQTGSQPQHF.

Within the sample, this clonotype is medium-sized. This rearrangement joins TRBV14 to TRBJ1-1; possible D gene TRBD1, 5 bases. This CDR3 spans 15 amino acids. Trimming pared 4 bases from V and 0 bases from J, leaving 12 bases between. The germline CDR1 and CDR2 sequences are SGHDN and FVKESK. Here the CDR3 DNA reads TGTGCCAGCAGCCGGGGAGGGGCTTTGAACACTGAAGCTTTCTTT. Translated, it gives CASSRGGALNTEAFF.

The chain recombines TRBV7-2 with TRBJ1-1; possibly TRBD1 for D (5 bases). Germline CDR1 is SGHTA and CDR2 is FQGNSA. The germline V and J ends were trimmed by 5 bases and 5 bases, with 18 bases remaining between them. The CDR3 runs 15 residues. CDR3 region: CASSRGAAPRTEAFF. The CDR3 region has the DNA TGTGCCAGCAGCCGAGGGGCGGCCCCCCGGACTGAAGCTTTCTTT.

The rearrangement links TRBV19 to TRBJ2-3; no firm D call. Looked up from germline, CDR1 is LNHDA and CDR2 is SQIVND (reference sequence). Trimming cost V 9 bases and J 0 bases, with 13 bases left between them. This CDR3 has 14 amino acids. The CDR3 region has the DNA TGTGCCAGCCGGACGGATACTAGCACAGATACGCAGTATTTT. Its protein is CASRTDTSTDTQYF. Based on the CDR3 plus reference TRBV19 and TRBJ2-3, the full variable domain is DGGITQSPKYLFRKEGQNVTLSCEQNLNHDAMYWYRQDPGQGLRLIYYSQIVNDFQKGDIAEGYSVSREKKESFPLTVTSAQKNPTAFYLCASRTDTSTDTQYFGPGTRLTVL.

CDR3 nucleotide sequence: TGTGCCAGCAGTGAAGGAGGGCCCGGCTACACCTTC. It is translated as CASSEGGPGYTF. The chain couples TRBV2 to TRBJ1-2; D gene ambiguous. Germline-derived CDR1 and CDR2 are SNHLY and FYNNEI. The V end was cut by 1 base, the J end by 8 bases, with 8 bases between. This CDR3 is 12 amino acids long.

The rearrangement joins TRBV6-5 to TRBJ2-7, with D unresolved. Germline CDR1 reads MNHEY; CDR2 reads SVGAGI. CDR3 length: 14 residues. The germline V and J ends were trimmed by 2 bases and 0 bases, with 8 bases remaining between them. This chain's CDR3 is CASSYKGLSYEQYF. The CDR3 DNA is TGTGCCAGCAGTTACAAGGGCCTCTCCTACGAGCAGTACTTC.

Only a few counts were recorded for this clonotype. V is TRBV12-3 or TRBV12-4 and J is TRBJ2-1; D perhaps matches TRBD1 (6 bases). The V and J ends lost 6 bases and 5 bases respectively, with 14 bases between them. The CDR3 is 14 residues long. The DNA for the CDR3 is TGTGCCAGCAGCCTCACGGGACATAACAATGAGCAGTTCTTC. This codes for CASSLTGHNNEQFF.

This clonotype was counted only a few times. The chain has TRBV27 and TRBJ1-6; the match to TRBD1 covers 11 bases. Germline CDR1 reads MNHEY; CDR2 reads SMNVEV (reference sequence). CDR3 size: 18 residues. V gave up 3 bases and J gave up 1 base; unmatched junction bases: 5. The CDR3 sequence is CASSFRDRGSSYNSPLHF. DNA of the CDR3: TGTGCCAGCAGTTTCCGGGACAGGGGGAGTTCCTATAATTCACCCCTCCACTTT.

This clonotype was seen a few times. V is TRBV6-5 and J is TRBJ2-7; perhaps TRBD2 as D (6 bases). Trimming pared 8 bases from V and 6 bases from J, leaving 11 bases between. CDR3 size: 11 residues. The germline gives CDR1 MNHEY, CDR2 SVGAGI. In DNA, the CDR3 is TGTGCCAGCGTTGTCGGGGGCGAGCAGTACTTC. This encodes CASVVGGEQYF.

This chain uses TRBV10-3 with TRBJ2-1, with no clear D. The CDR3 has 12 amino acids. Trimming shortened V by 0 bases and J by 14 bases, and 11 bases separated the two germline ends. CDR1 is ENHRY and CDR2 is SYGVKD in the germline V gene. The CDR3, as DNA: TGTGCCATCAGTGAGTCGAACTTGTGGGAGTTCTTC. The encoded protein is CAISESNLWEFF.

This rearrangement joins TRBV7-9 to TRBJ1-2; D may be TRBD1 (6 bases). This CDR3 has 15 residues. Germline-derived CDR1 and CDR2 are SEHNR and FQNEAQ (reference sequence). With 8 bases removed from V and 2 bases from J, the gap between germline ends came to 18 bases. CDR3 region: CASRRGVVGNYGYTF. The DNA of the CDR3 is TGTGCCAGCCGGAGGGGGGTAGTTGGCAACTATGGCTACACCTTC. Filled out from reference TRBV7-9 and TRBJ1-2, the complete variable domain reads DTGVSQNPRHKITKRGQNVTFRCDPISEHNRLYWYRQTLGQGPEFLTYFQNEAQLEKSRLLSDRFSAERPKGSFSTLEIQRTEQGDSAMYLCASRRGVVGNYGYTFGSGTRLTVV.

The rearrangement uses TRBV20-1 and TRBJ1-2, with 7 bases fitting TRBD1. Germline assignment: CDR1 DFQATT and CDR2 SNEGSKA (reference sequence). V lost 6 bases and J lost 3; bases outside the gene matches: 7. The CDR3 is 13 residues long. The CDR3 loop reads CSANDRDDYGYTF. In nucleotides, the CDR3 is TGCAGTGCGAATGACAGGGATGACTATGGCTACACCTTC.

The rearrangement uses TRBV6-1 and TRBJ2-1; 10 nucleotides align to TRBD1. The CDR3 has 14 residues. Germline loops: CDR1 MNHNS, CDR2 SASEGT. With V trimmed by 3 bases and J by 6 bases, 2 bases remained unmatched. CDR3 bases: TGTGCCAGCAGTGAGACAGGGGGCCTCAATGAGCAGTTCTTC. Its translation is CASSETGGLNEQFF.

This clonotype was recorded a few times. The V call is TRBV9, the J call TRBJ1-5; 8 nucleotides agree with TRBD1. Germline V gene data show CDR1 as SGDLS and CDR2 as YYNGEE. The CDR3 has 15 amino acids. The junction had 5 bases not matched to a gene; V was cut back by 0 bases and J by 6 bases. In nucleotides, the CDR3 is TGTGCCAGCAGCGTAGGGACAGGGTTTGGTCAGCCCCAGCATTTT. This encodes CASSVGTGFGQPQHF.